The 25 T cell receptor beta chains given below trace back to one sample, sequenced in a study of response to subunit inactivated influenza vaccine. TCRdb re-called the RT-PCR reads with MiXCR, one entry per CDR3 protein. The sample consists of hundreds of thousands of distinct CDR3 sequences, 9.5% to 15% of them appearing once. This sample comprised non-naive T cells sorted from PBMCs, obtained 14 to 15 days before vaccination. These receptors all come from a middle-aged man who received an inactivated influenza vaccine.

CDR3 bases: TGTGCCAGCAGCCCTACCGGGACTAACTACAATGAGCAGTTCTTC. Residues: CASSPTGTNYNEQFF. The chain employs TRBV11-3 and TRBJ2-1; 7 bases line up with TRBD2. CDR3 length equals 15 residues. With V trimmed by 5 bases and J by 3 bases, 7 bases remained unmatched. Germline CDR1 is SGHNT and CDR2 is YENEEA.

Many counts were recorded for this clonotype. This chain joins TRBV18 and TRBJ2-3; no reliable D call. The germline V gene has CDR1 KGHSH and CDR2 LQKENI. The CDR3 loop spans 16 amino acids. V was clipped by 3 bases and J by 8 bases, with 21 bases between them. CDR3 DNA: TGTGCCAGCTCACCTGGTCCCCAGGACCGCTTGCTTACGCAGTATTTT. Its protein is CASSPGPQDRLLTQYF.

This chain connects TRBV15 to TRBJ2-4; perhaps TRBD1 as D (5 bases). V lost 0 bases, J lost 5 bases, and 8 bases lay in between. CDR3 length equals 14 residues. CDR1 and CDR2 (germline): LNHNV, YYDKDF (reference sequence). The CDR3 nucleotides read TGTGCCACCAGCAGAGAGACAGAGCAAAACATTCAGTACTTC. Protein: CATSRETEQNIQYF.

Written as DNA, the CDR3 is TGTGCCAGCAGCCAAGATATAAGGGCTATCGGGACCCGGACCCAGTACTTC. Its protein product is CASSQDIRAIGTRTQYF. The chain recombines TRBV3-1 with TRBJ2-5; D could derive from TRBD1 or TRBD2 (5 bases each). Germline CDR1 is LGHDT and CDR2 is YNNKEL (reference sequence). Trimming took 0 bases from V and 7 from J, leaving 21 bases between them. The CDR3 has 17 residues.

This clonotype was observed a few times. The rearrangement joins TRBV5-1 to TRBJ2-5; 10 nucleotides agree with TRBD1. Germline assignment: CDR1 SGHRS and CDR2 YFSETQ. V was clipped by 4 bases and J by 3 bases; unmatched bases: 3. This CDR3 is built from 14 residues. The CDR3, as DNA: TGCGCCAGCAGCCGGACAGGGGGGGAAGAGACCCAGTACTTC. This translates into CASSRTGGEETQYF.

The V call is TRBV3-1, the J call TRBJ1-6; 10 bases align to TRBD1. The V gene end was trimmed by 5 bases and the J gene end by 6 bases; junction bases not matched to a gene: 7. From germline, CDR1 is LGHDT and CDR2 YNNKEL (reference sequence). The CDR3 spans 16 residues. CDR3 residues: CASSSRQGAINSPLHF. The DNA of the CDR3 is TGTGCCAGCAGCTCCCGACAGGGGGCAATTAATTCACCCCTCCACTTT. The full variable domain, with the rest looked up from reference TRBV3-1 and TRBJ1-6, is DTAVSQTPKYLVTQMGNDKSIKCEQNLGHDTMYWYKQDSKKFLKIMFSYNNKELIINETVPNRFSPKSPDKAHLNLHINSLELGDSAVYFCASSSRQGAINSPLHFGNGTRLTVT.

The rearrangement joins TRBV28 to TRBJ2-6; 7 bases fit TRBD2. Trimming removed 4 bases from V and 2 bases from J; junction bases left unmatched: 5. The CDR3 runs 16 residues. The V gene's germline CDR1 is MDHEN and CDR2 SYDVKM. The CDR3 coding sequence is TGTGCCAGCAGTTCGATACGGGGGGCTGGGGCCAACGTCCTGACTTTC. Translating it yields CASSSIRGAGANVLTF.

In this sample, this clonotype turned up many times. The J gene is TRBJ1-5, the V gene TRBV2; D is perhaps TRBD1 (6 bases). Trimming left V 6 bases short and J 3 bases short, with 15 bases between. This CDR3 spans 15 amino acids. Germline values: CDR1 SNHLY, CDR2 FYNNEI. The CDR3 nucleotides are TGTGCCAGCAGAACGGTACAGGGAAACAATCAGCCCCAGCATTTT. Amino acids: CASRTVQGNNQPQHF.

This clonotype was counted ten times or more. The chain couples TRBV29-1 to TRBJ2-2; TRBD1 matches at 8 bases. The junction had 3 bases not matched to a gene; V was cut back by 4 bases and J by 2 bases. The CDR3 is 14 residues long. CDR1 and CDR2 from the germline V gene are SQVTM and ANQGSEA. In DNA form, the CDR3 reads TGCAGCGTTGGGGGACAGGTCAACACCGGGGAGCTGTTTTTT. Amino acids: CSVGGQVNTGELFF.

This chain links TRBV6-1 with TRBJ1-1; D is perhaps TRBD1 (6 bases). There are 14 residues in the CDR3. Germline CDR1 is MNHNS and CDR2 is SASEGT. Trimming took 1 base from V and 1 from J, leaving 7 bases between them. The CDR3 DNA follows: TGTGCCAGCAGTGAAGGGACAGCGAACACTGAAGCTTTCTTT. This encodes CASSEGTANTEAFF.

The J gene is TRBJ2-7, the V gene TRBV7-2; 14 nucleotides align to TRBD2. The CDR3 consists of 15 residues. In germline, CDR1 is SGHTA, CDR2 FQGNSA. Trimming removed 5 bases from V and 5 bases from J; junction bases left unmatched: 5. The CDR3: CASSLGLAGDHEQYF. The CDR3 nucleotides are TGTGCCAGCAGCCTGGGACTAGCGGGGGACCACGAGCAGTACTTC.

There are many counts of this clonotype. J is TRBJ2-5 and V is TRBV5-1; D perhaps matches TRBD2 (6 bases). Germline V gene lookup returns CDR1 SGHRS and CDR2 YFSETQ. V was shortened by 4 bases and J by 2 bases, with 12 bases between the two germline ends. CDR3 length: 14 amino acids. The CDR3 DNA sequence: TGCGCCAGCAGCGAAGGGACTTCACAAGAGACCCAGTACTTC. Its protein is CASSEGTSQETQYF.

The chain employs TRBV20-1 and TRBJ1-1; D remains ambiguous. The CDR3 extends over 13 amino acids. V was cut by 0 bases and J by 4 bases, with 9 bases left in between. Per the germline V gene, CDR1 is DFQATT and CDR2 is SNEGSKA (reference sequence). CDR3 in DNA: TGCAGTGCTAGAGAGGGGTGGAGCACTGAAGCTTTCTTT. Residues: CSAREGWSTEAFF.

V is TRBV6-2 or TRBV6-3 and J is TRBJ1-5; D possibly corresponds to TRBD1 (5 bases). This CDR3 is 15 amino acids long. The germline V gene encodes CDR1 MNHEY and CDR2 SVGEGT. Trimming shortened V by 7 bases and J by 4 bases, and 17 bases separated the two germline ends. This CDR3 reads CASNRIGALNQPQHF. The CDR3 DNA follows: TGTGCCAGCAATCGAATTGGGGCTTTAAATCAGCCCCAGCATTTT.

This clonotype was counted many times. CDR3 sequence: CASSLGTENTEAFF. The CDR3 DNA reads as TGTGCCAGCAGTTTGGGGACGGAGAACACTGAAGCTTTCTTT. The chain couples TRBV12-3 or TRBV12-4 to TRBJ1-1, with D possibly TRBD1 on 5 matching bases. With 3 bases removed from V and 1 base from J, the gap between germline ends came to 9 bases. This CDR3 is 14 amino acids long.

This clonotype has a handful of counts. The chain combines TRBV14 with TRBJ1-5; D might be TRBD1 (5 bases). The V end lost 8 bases, the J end lost 5 bases, and 13 bases lay between the germline ends. The CDR3 is 13 residues long. Looked up from germline, CDR1 is SGHDN and CDR2 is FVKESK. CDR3 region: CASPDTEHQPQHF. The CDR3 DNA reads as TGTGCCAGCCCGGACACGGAACATCAGCCCCAGCATTTT. Supplemented by reference TRBV14 and TRBJ1-5, the full variable domain reads EAGVTQFPSHSVIEKGQTVTLRCDPISGHDNLYWYRRVMGKEIKFLLHFVKESKQDESGMPNNRFLAERTGGTYSTLKVQPAELEDSGVYFCASPDTEHQPQHFGDGTRLSIL.

This clonotype showed up just a few times. The V call is TRBV29-1, the J call TRBJ2-1; 9 nucleotides line up with TRBD1. The V segment lost 2 bases and the J segment 0 bases; nucleotides outside the gene matches: 8. This CDR3 is built from 17 residues. Germline-derived CDR1 and CDR2 are SQVTM and ANQGSEA. CDR3 nucleotides: TGCAGCGTTGAATGGGTGGACAGGGGTAGCTCCTACAATGAGCAGTTCTTC. It encodes CSVEWVDRGSSYNEQFF.

The V gene is TRBV20-1, the J gene TRBJ1-1; D not certain. Per the germline V gene, CDR1 is DFQATT and CDR2 is SNEGSKA (reference sequence). CDR3 length equals 13 residues. CDR3 residues: CSPWETVNTEAFF. The CDR3 DNA reads TGCAGCCCCTGGGAAACAGTTAACACTGAAGCTTTCTTT.

The genes are TRBV20-1 and TRBJ2-5; D ambiguous. From germline, CDR1 is DFQATT and CDR2 SNEGSKA (reference sequence). There are 12 residues in the CDR3. V lost 5 bases, J lost 0 bases, and 7 bases lay in between. CDR3 bases: TGCAGTGCTGGACCCAACCAAGAGACCCAGTACTTC. It codes for CSAGPNQETQYF.

This clonotype was seen only a few times. The CDR3, as DNA: TGCGCCAGCAGCCAAGAAAAGGGACGCTACGAGCAGTACTTC. This codes for CASSQEKGRYEQYF. The rearrangement joins TRBV4-1 to TRBJ2-7; the D gene could be TRBD1 or TRBD2 (5 bases each). Germline V gives CDR1 MGHRA, CDR2 YSYEKL. The CDR3 is 14 residues long. Trimming stripped 0 bases from V and 3 bases from J, with 9 bases between.

This chain uses TRBV7-2 with TRBJ1-2, with no clear D. V was cut by 1 base and J by 7 bases, with 19 bases left in between. Germline V gives CDR1 SGHTA, CDR2 FQGNSA. This CDR3 has 16 residues. As DNA, the CDR3 is TGTGCCAGCAGCTTAGTGCTCAACGTTCGATCGATTGGCTACACCTTC. Protein product: CASSLVLNVRSIGYTF.

V usage is TRBV5-1 and J usage is TRBJ2-1; D is possibly TRBD1 (5 bases). Germline CDR1 is SGHRS and CDR2 is YFSETQ. V lost 0 bases to trimming and J lost 7 bases, with 11 bases between them. The CDR3 length is 14 residues. The CDR3 DNA is TGCGCCAGCAGCTTGGCAGGGTTCAGGAATGAGCAGTTCTTC. Translated, it gives CASSLAGFRNEQFF. The complete variable domain, with remaining parts taken from reference TRBV5-1 and TRBJ2-1, reads KAGVTQTPRYLIKTRGQQVTLSCSPISGHRSVSWYQQTPGQGLQFLFEYFSETQRNKGNFPGRFSGRQFSNSRSEMNVSTLELGDSALYLCASSLAGFRNEQFFGPGTRLTVL.

J is TRBJ2-3 and V is TRBV4-3, with 11 bases fitting TRBD2. V shed 3 bases, J shed 4 bases, and the junction held 3 bases outside the gene matches. Germline V gene sequence: CDR1 LGHNA, CDR2 YSLEER. The CDR3 runs to 15 residues. CDR3 DNA: TGCGCCAGCAGCCAGACTAGCGGGACCGCAGATACGCAGTATTTT. Its protein is CASSQTSGTADTQYF.

The chain has TRBV7-8 and TRBJ2-1, with TRBD2 matching 12 bases. J was trimmed by 4 bases and V by 5 bases; bases with no gene match: 6. The CDR3 covers 16 residues. The V gene's germline CDR1 is SGHVS and CDR2 FQNEAQ. CDR3 bases: TGTGCCAGCAGCGCATATCTAGCGGGAGGGTACAATGAGCAGTTCTTC. Protein: CASSAYLAGGYNEQFF.

The table lists this clonotype with a few counts. This chain connects TRBV12-3 or TRBV12-4 to TRBJ2-3; D may be TRBD1 or TRBD2 (5 bases each). The CDR3 runs to 12 residues. Trimming removed 4 bases at V and 7 bases at J, with 9 bases between. The CDR3: CASSSGPYTQYF. The CDR3 DNA follows: TGTGCCAGCAGTTCGGGACCTTATACGCAGTATTTT.